This T cell receptor (beta chain) stems from a study of T cells in Graves' hyperthyroidism and ophthalmopathy. RNA transcripts provided the source from which TCR beta CDR3 regions were amplified. HTBI primers drove first-round RT-PCR of the TCR CDR3. Each CDR3 protein gets one entry after TCRdb re-called the multiplex PCR reads with MiXCR. The sample has 400,000 to 500,000 distinct CDR3 sequences, roughly 14% seen once; the top ten hold roughly 13%. The CDR3 sequence is 15 residues long. V gave up 6 bases and J gave up 2 bases; unmatched junction bases: 9. Germline lookup yields CDR1 SGHTS and CDR2 YDEGEE. Turning to this clonotype: Its specificity is unknown.

Study-wide findings and caveats: Onset of ophthalmopathy came a median around 6.5 months after the model predicted it. Peripheral blood also featured most of the thyroid clonotypes expanded above 0.001.

The gene calls are TRBV5-8 and TRBJ2-7, with 9 bases that match TRBD2. The TCR comes from a man younger than 35 with Graves' ophthalmopathy. Sequencing used blood. The CDR3 loop is CASTQPTSGTYEQYF. As DNA, the CDR3 is TGTGCCAGCACCCAACCGACTAGCGGTACCTACGAGCAGTACTTC.